This T cell receptor (beta chain) was profiled in a study of blood T cell repertoires in COVID-19. Study details: PBMCs, B-cell-depleted T cells, or T cells provided the cDNA or gDNA that made up the material.

CDR3 length equals 14 residues. Between the trimmed V and J ends, which lost 2 bases and 1 base, there was a span of 8 bases. Germline CDR1 SGHTA, CDR2 FQGTGA. Original analysis: Reference gene primer amplification in the assay estimated nucleated cell counts. Produced via immunoSEQ multiplex PCR; TCRdb's table is partial and in-frame only. The V and J calls and clone size come from that table; D and trimming were worked out from the DNA. The data show approximately 200,000 clones, with around 83% seen just once and more than 0.75% held by the top ten. The chain combines TRBV7-3 with TRBJ1-1; D is undetermined. What was sequenced was peripheral blood. This clonotype was sampled from a man in his forties with acute or convalescent COVID-19. CDR3 coding DNA: TGTGCCAGCAGCTTACATCGGGGGAACACTGAAGCTTTCTTT. It is translated as CASSLHRGNTEAFF.